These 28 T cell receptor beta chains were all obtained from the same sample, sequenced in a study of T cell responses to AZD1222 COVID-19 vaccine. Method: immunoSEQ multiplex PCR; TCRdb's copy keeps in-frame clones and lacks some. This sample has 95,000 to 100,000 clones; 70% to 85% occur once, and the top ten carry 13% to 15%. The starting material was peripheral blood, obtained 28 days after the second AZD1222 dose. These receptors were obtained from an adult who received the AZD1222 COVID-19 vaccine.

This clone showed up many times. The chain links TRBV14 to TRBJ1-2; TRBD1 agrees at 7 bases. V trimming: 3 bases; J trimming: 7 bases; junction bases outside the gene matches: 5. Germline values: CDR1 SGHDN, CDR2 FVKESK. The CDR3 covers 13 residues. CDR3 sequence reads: CASSQTGFTGYTF. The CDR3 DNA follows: TGTGCCAGCAGCCAGACAGGGTTCACTGGCTACACCTTC.

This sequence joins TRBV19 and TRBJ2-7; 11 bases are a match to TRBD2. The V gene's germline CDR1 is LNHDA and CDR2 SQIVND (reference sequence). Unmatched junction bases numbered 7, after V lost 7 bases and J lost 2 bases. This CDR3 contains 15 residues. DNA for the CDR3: TGTGCCAGTAAACTAGCGGGAGAGACGACCTACGAGCAGTACTTC. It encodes CASKLAGETTYEQYF.

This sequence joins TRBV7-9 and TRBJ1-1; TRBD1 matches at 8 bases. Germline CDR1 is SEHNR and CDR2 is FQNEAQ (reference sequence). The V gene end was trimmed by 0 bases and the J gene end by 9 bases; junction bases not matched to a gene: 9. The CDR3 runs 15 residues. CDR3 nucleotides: TGTGCCAGCAGCTTAGCGACAGGACAGGGAGGTAAAGCTTTCTTT. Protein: CASSLATGQGGKAFF.

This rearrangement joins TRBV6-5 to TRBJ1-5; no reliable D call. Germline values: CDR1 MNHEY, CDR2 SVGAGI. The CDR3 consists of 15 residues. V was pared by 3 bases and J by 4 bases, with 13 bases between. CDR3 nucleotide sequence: TGTGCCAGCAGTTATCGGGCAGACACTAATCAGCCCCAGCATTTT. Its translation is CASSYRADTNQPQHF.

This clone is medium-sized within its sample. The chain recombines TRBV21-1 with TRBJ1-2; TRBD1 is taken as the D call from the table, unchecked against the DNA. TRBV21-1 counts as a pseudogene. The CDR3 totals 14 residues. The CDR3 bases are TGTGCCAGCAGCATACGTACAGGGGTTTGGGGCTACACCTTC. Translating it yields CASSIRTGVWGYTF.

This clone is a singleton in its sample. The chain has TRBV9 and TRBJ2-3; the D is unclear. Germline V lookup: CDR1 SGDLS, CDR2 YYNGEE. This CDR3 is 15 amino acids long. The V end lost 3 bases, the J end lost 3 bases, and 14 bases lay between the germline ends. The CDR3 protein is CASSAQPLATDTQYF. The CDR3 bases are TGTGCCAGCAGCGCTCAACCCTTAGCTACAGATACGCAGTATTTT.

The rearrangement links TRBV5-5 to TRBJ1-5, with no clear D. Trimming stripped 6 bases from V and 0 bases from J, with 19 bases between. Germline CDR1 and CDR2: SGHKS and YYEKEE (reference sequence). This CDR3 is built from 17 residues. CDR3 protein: CASTPGANLDSNQPQHF. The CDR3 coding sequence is TGTGCCAGCACTCCCGGAGCGAACCTTGATAGCAATCAGCCCCAGCATTTT.

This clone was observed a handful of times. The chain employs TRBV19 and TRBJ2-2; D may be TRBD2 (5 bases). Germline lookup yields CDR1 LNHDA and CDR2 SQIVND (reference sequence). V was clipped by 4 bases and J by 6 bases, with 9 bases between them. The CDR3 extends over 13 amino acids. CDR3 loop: CASSRERAGELFF. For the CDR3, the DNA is TGTGCCAGTAGTAGGGAGAGGGCCGGGGAGCTGTTTTTT.

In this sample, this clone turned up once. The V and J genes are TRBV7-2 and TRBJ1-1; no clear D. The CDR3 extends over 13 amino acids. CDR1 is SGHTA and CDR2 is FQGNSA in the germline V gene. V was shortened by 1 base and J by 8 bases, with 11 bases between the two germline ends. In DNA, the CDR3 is TGTGCCAGCAGCTTAGTGGGAACGGGCGAAGCTTTCTTT. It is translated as CASSLVGTGEAFF.

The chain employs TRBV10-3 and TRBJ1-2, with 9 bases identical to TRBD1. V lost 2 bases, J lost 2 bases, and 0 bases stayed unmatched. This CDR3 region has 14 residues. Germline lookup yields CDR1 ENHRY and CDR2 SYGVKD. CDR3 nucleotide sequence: TGTGCCATCAGTGAGGGGACAGGGAACTATGGCTACACCTTC. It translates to CAISEGTGNYGYTF.

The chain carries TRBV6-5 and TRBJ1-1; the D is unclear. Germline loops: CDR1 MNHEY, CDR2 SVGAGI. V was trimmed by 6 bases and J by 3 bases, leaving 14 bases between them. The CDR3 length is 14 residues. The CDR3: CASSLGGRDTEAFF. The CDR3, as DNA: TGTGCCAGCAGCCTGGGAGGTAGGGACACTGAAGCTTTCTTT.

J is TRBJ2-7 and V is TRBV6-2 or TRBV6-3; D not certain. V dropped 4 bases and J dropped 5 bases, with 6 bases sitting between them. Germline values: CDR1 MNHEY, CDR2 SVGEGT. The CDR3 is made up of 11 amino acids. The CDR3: CASSFSDEQYF. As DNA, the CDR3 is TGTGCCAGCAGTTTCAGCGACGAGCAGTACTTC.

The CDR3 DNA sequence: TGTGCCAGCAGCACAGACAGATACTCCTACGAGCAGTACTTC. Translating it yields CASSTDRYSYEQYF. The rearrangement uses TRBV7-2 and TRBJ2-7; a possible D gene is TRBD1 (5 bases). The V end lost 5 bases, the J end lost 0 bases, and 11 bases lay between the germline ends. The CDR3 has 14 amino acids. The germline gives CDR1 SGHTA, CDR2 FQGNSA.

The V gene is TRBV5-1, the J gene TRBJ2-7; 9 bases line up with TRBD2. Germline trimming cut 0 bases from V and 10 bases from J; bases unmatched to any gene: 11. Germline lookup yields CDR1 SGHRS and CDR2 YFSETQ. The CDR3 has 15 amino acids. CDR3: CASSLAGSGGVDQYF. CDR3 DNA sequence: TGCGCCAGCAGCTTGGCGGGTAGCGGGGGTGTCGATCAGTACTTC.

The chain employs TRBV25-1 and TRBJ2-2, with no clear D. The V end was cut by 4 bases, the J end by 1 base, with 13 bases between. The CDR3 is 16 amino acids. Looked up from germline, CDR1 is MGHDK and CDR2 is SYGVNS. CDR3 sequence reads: CASSARTSLNTGELFF. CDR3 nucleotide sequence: TGTGCCAGCAGTGCACGAACTTCCCTGAACACCGGGGAGCTGTTTTTT.

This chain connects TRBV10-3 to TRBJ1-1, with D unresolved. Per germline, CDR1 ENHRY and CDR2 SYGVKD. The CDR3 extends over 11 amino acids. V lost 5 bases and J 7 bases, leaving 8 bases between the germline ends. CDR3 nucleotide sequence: TGTGCCATCAGTTCTTTAAGTGAAGCTTTCTTT. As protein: CAISSLSEAFF.

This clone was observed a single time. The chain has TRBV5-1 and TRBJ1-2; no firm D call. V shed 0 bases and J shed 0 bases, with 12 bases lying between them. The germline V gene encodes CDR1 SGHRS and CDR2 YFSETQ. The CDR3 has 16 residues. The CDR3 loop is CASSLEAGYSNYGYTF. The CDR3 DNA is TGCGCCAGCAGCTTGGAGGCAGGATATTCTAACTATGGCTACACCTTC.

CDR3 sequence reads: CASSYLLYGYTF. The CDR3 DNA is TGTGCCAGCAGCTACCTTTTGTATGGCTACACCTTC. This rearrangement joins TRBV12-3 or TRBV12-4 to TRBJ1-2; D is ambiguous. The CDR3 sequence is 12 residues long. V lost 6 bases, J lost 5 bases, and 10 bases lay in between.

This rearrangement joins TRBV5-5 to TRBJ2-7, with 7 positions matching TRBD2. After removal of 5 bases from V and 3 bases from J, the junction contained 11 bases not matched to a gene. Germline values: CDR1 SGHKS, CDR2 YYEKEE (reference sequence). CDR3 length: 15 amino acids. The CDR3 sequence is CASRPTVAGDYEQYF. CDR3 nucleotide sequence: TGTGCCAGCAGACCTACCGTAGCGGGTGACTACGAGCAGTACTTC.

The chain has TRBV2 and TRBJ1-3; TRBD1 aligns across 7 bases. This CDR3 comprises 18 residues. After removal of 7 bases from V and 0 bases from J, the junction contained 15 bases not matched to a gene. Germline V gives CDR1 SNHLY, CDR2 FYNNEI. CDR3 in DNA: TGTGCCAGCACCTGGAAGAGACAGGGTATTCTCTCTGGAAACACCATATATTTT. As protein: CASTWKRQGILSGNTIYF.

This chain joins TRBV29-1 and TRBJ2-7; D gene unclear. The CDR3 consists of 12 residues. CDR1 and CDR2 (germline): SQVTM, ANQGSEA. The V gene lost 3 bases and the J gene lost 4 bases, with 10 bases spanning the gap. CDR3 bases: TGCAGCGTTGAGTCCAGGAGATACGAGCAGTACTTC. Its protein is CSVESRRYEQYF.

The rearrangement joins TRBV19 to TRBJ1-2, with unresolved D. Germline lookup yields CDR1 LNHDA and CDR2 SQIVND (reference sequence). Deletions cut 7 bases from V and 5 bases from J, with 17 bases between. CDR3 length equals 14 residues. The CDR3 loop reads CASTLEARLYGYTF. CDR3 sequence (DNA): TGTGCCAGTACCCTAGAGGCCCGGCTATATGGCTACACCTTC. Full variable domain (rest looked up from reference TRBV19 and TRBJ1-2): DGGITQSPKYLFRKEGQNVTLSCEQNLNHDAMYWYRQDPGQGLRLIYYSQIVNDFQKGDIAEGYSVSREKKESFPLTVTSAQKNPTAFYLCASTLEARLYGYTFGSGTRLTVV.

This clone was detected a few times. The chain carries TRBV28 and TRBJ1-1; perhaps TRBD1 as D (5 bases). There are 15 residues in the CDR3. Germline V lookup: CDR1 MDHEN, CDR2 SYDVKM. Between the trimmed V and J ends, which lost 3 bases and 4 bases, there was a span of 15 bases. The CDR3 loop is CASSLVWGRGTEAFF. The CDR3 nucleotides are TGTGCCAGCAGTTTGGTCTGGGGAAGGGGCACTGAAGCTTTCTTT.

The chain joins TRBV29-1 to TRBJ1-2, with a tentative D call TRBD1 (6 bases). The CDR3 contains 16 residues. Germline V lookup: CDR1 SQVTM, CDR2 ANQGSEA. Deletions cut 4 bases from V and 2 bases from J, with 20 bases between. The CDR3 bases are TGCAGCGTTGGGGGTTTGACAGGCACTCAAAACTATGGCTACACCTTC. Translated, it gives CSVGGLTGTQNYGYTF.

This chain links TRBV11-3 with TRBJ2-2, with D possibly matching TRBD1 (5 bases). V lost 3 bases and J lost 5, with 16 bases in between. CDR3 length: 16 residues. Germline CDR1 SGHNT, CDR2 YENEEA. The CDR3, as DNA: TGTGCCAGCAGCTTCAACCTAGGGGCCGGAACCGGGGAGCTGTTTTTT. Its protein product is CASSFNLGAGTGELFF. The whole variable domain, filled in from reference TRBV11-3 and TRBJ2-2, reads EAGVVQSPRYKIIEKKQPVAFWCNPISGHNTLYWYLQNLGQGPELLIRYENEEAVDDSQLPKDRFSAERLKGVDSTLKIQPAELGDSAVYLCASSFNLGAGTGELFFGEGSRLTVL.

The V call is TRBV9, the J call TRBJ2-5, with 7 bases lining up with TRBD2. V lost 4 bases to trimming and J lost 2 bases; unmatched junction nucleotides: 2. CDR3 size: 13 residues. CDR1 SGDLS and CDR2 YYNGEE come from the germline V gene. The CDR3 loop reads CASSLSGQETQYF. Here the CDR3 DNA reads TGTGCCAGCAGCCTTAGCGGGCAAGAGACCCAGTACTTC.

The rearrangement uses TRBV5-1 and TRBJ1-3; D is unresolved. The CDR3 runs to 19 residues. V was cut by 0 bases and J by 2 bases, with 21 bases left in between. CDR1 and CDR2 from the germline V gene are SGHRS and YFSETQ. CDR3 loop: CASSLDGVLLAQAGNTIYF. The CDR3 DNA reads TGCGCCAGCAGCTTGGATGGGGTACTATTAGCGCAGGCTGGAAACACCATATATTTT.

CDR3 loop: CASSWAVNSGNTIYF. The CDR3, as DNA: TGTGCCAGCAGTTGGGCGGTAAACTCTGGAAACACCATATATTTT. The chain links TRBV6-6 to TRBJ1-3; no reliable D call. The CDR3 spans 15 residues. V lost 4 bases and J 0 bases, leaving 10 bases between the germline ends. CDR1 MNHNY and CDR2 SVGAGI come from the germline V gene (reference sequence).